Below, 2 T cell receptor beta chains from the same sample are listed, as sequenced in a study of siplizumab effects on memory and regulatory T cells. Here immunoSEQ multiplex PCR was the method, and the copy in TCRdb shows in-frame clones only, minus some. The data hold about 100,000 clones, with around 92% observed a single time. Input material: Tregs sorted from blood. The receptors shown here come from a human donor in good health.

This chain joins TRBV2 and TRBJ2-7; D is possibly TRBD1 (5 bases). The germline CDR1 and CDR2 sequences are SNHLY and FYNNEI. The CDR3 sequence is 15 residues long. V lost 4 bases, J lost 3 bases, and 16 bases lay in between. The CDR3 DNA reads TGTGCCAGCAGTGGTTTCAAGGGGAAAGGCTACGAGCAGTACTTC. Translated, it gives CASSGFKGKGYEQYF.

V is TRBV2 and J is TRBJ2-1; 10 positions agree with TRBD2. The junction had 19 bases not matched to a gene; V was cut back by 10 bases and J by 7 bases. The CDR3 is made up of 17 amino acids. Germline assignment: CDR1 SNHLY and CDR2 FYNNEI. Here the CDR3 DNA reads TGTGCCACCCATCGTAGCGGGATCGGACTAGCGGTGAATGAGCAGTTCTTC. It yields the protein CATHRSGIGLAVNEQFF.